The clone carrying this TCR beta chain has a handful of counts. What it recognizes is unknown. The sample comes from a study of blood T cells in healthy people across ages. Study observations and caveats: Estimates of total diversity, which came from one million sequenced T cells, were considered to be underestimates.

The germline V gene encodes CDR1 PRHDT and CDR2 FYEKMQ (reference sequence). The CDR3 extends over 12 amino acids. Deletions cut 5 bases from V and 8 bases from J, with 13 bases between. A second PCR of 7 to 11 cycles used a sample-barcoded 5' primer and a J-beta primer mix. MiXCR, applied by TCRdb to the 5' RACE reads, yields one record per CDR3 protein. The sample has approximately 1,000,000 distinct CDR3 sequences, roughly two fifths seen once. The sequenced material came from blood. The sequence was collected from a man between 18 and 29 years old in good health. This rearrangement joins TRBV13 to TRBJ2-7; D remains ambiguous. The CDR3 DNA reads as TGTGCCAGCAGCCAAACTCGGATCCAGCAGTACTTC. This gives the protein CASSQTRIQQYF.